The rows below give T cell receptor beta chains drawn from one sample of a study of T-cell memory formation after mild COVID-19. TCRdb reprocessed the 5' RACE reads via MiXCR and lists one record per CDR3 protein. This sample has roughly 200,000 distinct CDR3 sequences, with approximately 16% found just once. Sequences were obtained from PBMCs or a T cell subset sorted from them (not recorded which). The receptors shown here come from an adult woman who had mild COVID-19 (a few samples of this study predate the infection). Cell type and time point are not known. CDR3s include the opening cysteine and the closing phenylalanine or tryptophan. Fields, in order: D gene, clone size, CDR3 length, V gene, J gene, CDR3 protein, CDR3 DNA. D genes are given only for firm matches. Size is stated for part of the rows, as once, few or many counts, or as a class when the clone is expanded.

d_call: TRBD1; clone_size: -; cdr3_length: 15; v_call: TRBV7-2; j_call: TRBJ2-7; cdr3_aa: CASSLVGQGVHEQYF; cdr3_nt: TGTGCCAGCAGCTTAGTAGGACAGGGGGTCCACGAGCAGTACTTC
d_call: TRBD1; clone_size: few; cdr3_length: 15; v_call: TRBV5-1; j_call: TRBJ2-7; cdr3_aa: CASSRIQGGSYEQYF; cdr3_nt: TGCGCCAGCAGCAGAATACAGGGGGGCTCCTACGAGCAGTACTTC
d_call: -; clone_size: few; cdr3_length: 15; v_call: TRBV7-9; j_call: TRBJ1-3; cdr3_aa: CASSTLGLGGNTIYF; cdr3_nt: TGTGCCAGCAGCACCCTGGGCCTCGGGGGAAACACCATATATTTT
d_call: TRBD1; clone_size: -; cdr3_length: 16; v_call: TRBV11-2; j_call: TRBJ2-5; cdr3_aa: CASSVAGTGARETQYF; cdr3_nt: TGTGCCAGCAGCGTGGCCGGGACAGGGGCCCGAGAGACCCAGTACTTC
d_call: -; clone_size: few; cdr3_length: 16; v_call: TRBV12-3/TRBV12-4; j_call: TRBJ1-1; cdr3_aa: CASSLKTGRKNTEAFF; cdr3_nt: TGTGCCAGCAGCTTAAAAACTGGACGGAAGAACACTGAAGCTTTCTTT
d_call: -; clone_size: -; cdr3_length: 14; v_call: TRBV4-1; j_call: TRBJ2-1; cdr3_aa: CASSQFGSPNEQFF; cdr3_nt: TGCGCCAGCAGCCAATTCGGCTCTCCAAATGAGCAGTTCTTC
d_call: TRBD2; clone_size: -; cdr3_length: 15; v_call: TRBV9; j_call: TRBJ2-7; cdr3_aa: CASSHSVAGLREQYF; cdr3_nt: TGTGCCAGCAGCCATTCAGTAGCGGGCCTACGGGAGCAGTACTTC
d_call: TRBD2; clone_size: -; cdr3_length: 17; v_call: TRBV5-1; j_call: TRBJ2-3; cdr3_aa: CASSTFGASGEPDTQYF; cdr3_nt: TGCGCCAGCAGCACCTTCGGCGCTAGCGGGGAACCCGATACGCAGTATTTT
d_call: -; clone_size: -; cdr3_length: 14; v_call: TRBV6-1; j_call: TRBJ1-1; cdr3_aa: CASSEWFGPRDAFF; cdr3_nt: TGTGCCAGCAGTGAATGGTTCGGGCCGCGAGATGCTTTCTTT
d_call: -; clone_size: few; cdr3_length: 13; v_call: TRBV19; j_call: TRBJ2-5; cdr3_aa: CASSRGRRETQYF; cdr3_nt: TGTGCCAGTAGTCGGGGGAGGCGAGAGACCCAGTACTTC
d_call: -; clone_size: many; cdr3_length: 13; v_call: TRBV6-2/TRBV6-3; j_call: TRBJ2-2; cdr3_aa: CASSPTGYGELFF; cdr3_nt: TGTGCCAGCAGCCCTACGGGATACGGGGAGCTGTTTTTT
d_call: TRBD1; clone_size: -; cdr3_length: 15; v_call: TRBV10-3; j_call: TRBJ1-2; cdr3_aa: CATSHDRGSDYGYTF; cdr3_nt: TGTGCCACCTCGCACGACAGGGGATCCGACTATGGCTACACCTTC
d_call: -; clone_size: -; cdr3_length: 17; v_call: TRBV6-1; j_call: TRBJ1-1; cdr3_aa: CASSPAGQLKPYTEAFF; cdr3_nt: TGTGCCAGCAGTCCAGCAGGACAGCTAAAGCCGTACACTGAAGCTTTCTTT
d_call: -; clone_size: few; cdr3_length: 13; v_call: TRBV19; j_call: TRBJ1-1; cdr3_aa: CASSIQGGTEAFF; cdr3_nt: TGTGCCAGTAGTATACAGGGTGGTACTGAAGCTTTCTTT
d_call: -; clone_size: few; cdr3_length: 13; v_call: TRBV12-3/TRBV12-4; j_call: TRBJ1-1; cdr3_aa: CASIRGGRFEAFF; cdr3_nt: TGTGCCAGCATCAGAGGGGGGCGCTTTGAAGCTTTCTTT
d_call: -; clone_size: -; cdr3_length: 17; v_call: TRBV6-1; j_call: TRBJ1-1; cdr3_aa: CASSRTLTAIMNTEAFF; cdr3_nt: TGTGCCAGCAGCCGAACCCTGACAGCGATAATGAACACTGAAGCTTTCTTT
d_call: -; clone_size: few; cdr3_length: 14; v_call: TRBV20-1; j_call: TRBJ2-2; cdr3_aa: CSARGTGGTGELFF; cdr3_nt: TGCAGTGCTAGAGGGACAGGAGGGACCGGGGAGCTGTTTTTT
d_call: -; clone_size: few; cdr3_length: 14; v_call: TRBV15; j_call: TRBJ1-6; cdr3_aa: CATSPDGRSSPLHF; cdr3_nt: TGTGCCACCAGCCCCGACGGCAGGAGTTCACCCCTCCACTTT
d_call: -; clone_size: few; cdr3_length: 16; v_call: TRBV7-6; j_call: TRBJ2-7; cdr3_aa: CASSFGIVGASYEQYF; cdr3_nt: TGTGCCAGCAGCTTCGGGATTGTGGGAGCCAGTTACGAGCAGTACTTC
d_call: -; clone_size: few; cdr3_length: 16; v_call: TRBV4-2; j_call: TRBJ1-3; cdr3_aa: CASSQERPSSGNTIYF; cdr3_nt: TGTGCCAGCAGCCAAGAAAGGCCGAGCTCTGGAAACACCATATATTTT
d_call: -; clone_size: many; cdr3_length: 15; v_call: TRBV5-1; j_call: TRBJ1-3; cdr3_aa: CASSLAGSSGNTIYF; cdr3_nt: TGCGCCAGCAGCTTGGCGGGCAGCTCTGGAAACACCATATATTTT
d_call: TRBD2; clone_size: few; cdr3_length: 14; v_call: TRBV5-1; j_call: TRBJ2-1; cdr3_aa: CASNGGLAASEQFF; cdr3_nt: TGCGCCAGCAACGGGGGACTAGCGGCATCTGAGCAGTTCTTC
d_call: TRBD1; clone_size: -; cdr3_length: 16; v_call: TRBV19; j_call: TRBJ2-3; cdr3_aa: CASSIETGVGADTQYF; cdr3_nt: TGTGCCAGTAGTATAGAGACAGGGGTGGGGGCAGATACGCAGTATTTT
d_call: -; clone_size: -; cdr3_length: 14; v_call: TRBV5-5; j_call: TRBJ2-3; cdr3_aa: CASSLGGAGDTQYF; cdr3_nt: TGTGCCAGCAGCTTGGGCGGGGCAGGGGATACGCAGTATTTT
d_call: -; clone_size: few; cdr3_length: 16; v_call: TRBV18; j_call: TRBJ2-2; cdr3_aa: CASSPPAGYNTGELFF; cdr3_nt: TGTGCCAGCTCACCACCGGCAGGGTACAACACCGGGGAGCTGTTTTTT
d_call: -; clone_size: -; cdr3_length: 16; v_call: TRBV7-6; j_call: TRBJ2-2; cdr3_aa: CASSPFGGANTGELFF; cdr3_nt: TGTGCCAGCAGCCCGTTTGGGGGAGCGAACACCGGGGAGCTGTTTTTT